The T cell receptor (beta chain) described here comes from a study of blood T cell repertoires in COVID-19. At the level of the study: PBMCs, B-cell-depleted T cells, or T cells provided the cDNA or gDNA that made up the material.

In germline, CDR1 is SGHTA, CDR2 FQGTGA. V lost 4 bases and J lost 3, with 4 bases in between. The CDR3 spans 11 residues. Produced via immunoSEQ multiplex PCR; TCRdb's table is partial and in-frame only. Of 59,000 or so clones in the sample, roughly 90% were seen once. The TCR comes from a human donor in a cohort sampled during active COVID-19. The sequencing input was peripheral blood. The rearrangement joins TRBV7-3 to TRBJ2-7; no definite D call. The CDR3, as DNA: TGTGCCAGCAGCTCCCTCTACGAGCAGTACTTC. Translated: CASSSLYEQYF.